What follows is one T cell receptor beta chain and its context. Its cognate antigen is unknown. The data were taken from a study of CD8+CD57+ T cells in acquired aplastic anemia. Study in general: Sorted CD4+ and CD8+ cells gave a mean 3.2 ug DNA, range roughly 0.19 to 30 ug. Broader study findings: Patient and control CD8+ Simpson's diversity was not significantly different. A set of about 28 CD8+ CDR3 sequences was shared between patients and controls, and these sequences appeared highly expressed in patients.

The use of genomic DNA as template underpinned the TCR beta VDJ and CDR3 profiling. TCRdb re-analysed the reads in MiXCR, keeping a single row per CDR3 protein. Altogether 150,000 to 200,000 distinct CDR3 sequences are present, over 60% being singletons, with the ten largest covering 46%. In germline, CDR1 is KGHDR, CDR2 SFDVKD. Trimming cost V 4 bases and J 5 bases, with 12 bases left between them. The CDR3 length is 14 residues. The sequence was collected from a human donor with severe aplastic anemia or a healthy control (not recorded which). V usage is TRBV24-1 and J usage is TRBJ2-3, with a tentative D call TRBD1 (8 bases). Sequencing was done on a sample of sorted CD4+, CD8+, or CD8+CD57+ T cells (not recorded which) from PBMCs. In DNA, the CDR3 is TGTGCCACCAGTGAAAACAGGGGGGGAGATACGCAGTATTTT. Translating gives CATSENRGGDTQYF.